The T cell receptor beta chain under discussion was sequenced for a study of cytomegalovirus exposure and HLA in healthy donors. The PCR made use of 60 Vbeta and 13 Jbeta primers. The data were produced by immunoSEQ multiplex PCR, yet TCRdb's version contains in-frame clones alone and is incomplete. Of about 130,000 clones in the sample, around 82% were seen once. The CDR3 spans 14 residues. V was trimmed by 0 bases and J by 6 bases, leaving 12 bases between them. The V gene's germline CDR1 is SGHDT and CDR2 YYEEEE. The sample taken for sequencing was PBMCs. The sequence came from a woman between 40 and 50 years old in good health and CMV-seropositive. The chain recombines TRBV5-6 with TRBJ1-1; D is possibly TRBD1 (5 bases). CDR3 amino acids: CASSLVPQGAEAFF. The CDR3 nucleotides read TGTGCCAGCAGCTTGGTACCTCAAGGGGCTGAAGCTTTCTTT.